Sequencing of this T cell receptor beta chain was carried out in a study of T cell changes during pregnancy in multiple sclerosis. TCRdb keeps only in-frame clones here, not all; method: immunoSEQ multiplex PCR. The sample consists of about 50,000 clones, 80% to 95% of them appearing once. The source of this sequence is a female donor with multiple sclerosis, enrolled in a pregnancy study. The input for sequencing was CD4+ T cells from peripheral blood mononuclear cells, taken in the second trimester of pregnancy.

Here the CDR3 DNA reads TGTGCCAGCGCCGACGGGGGTTATAATTCACCCCTCCACTTT. Its protein product is CASADGGYNSPLHF. V gene TRBV19 combines with J gene TRBJ1-6, with D possibly being TRBD1 (5 bases). Trimming shortened V by 9 bases and J by 4 bases, and 13 bases separated the two germline ends. The CDR3 is 14 amino acids. CDR1 and CDR2 (germline): LNHDA, SQIVND (reference sequence).